The present entry profiles one TCR beta chain with its context. Its antigen is unidentified. This entry is derived from a study of long-term antiretroviral therapy in people with HIV. Survey-level immunoSEQ v3.0 assays were run. TCRdb keeps only in-frame clones here, not all; method: immunoSEQ multiplex PCR. This sample has some 35,000 clones, with over 75% found just once. Study results and caveats: ART-treated samples gained diversity yet remained below transplant donor controls.

The CDR3 is 14 amino acids. Germline V gene sequence: CDR1 LNHDA, CDR2 SQIVND (reference sequence). V trimming: 6 bases; J trimming: 6 bases; junction bases outside the gene matches: 9. The sequenced sample was unsorted PBMCs, obtained 0.6 years after starting antiretroviral therapy. This TCR was recovered from a man between 18 and 29 years old with HIV. V is TRBV19 and J is TRBJ2-7; 9 nucleotides align to TRBD1. The CDR3 region is CASSPGTGFGEQYF. The CDR3 DNA sequence: TGTGCCAGTAGCCCAGGGACAGGGTTTGGCGAGCAGTACTTC.